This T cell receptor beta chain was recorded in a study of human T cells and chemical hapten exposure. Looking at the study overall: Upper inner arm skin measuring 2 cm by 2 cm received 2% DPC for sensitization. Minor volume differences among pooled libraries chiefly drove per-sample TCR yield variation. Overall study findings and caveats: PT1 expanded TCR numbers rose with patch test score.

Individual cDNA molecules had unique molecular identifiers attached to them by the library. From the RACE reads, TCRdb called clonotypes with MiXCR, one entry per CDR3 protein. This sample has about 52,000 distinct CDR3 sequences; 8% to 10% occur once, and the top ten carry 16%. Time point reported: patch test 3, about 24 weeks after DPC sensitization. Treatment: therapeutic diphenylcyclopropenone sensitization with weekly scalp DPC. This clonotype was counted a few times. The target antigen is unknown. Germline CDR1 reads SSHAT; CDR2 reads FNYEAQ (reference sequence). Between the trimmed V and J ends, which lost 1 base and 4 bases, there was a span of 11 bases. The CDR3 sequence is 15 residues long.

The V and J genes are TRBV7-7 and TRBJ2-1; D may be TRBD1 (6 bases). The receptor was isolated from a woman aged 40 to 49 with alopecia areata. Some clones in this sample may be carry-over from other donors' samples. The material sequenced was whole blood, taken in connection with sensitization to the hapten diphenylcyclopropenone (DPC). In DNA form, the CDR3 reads TGTGCCAGCAGCTTAGGTGGACAGCCTTACAATGAGCAGTTCTTC. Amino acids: CASSLGGQPYNEQFF. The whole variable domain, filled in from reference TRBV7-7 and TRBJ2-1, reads GAGVSQSPRYKVTKRGQDVTLRCDPISSHATLYWYQQALGQGPEFLTYFNYEAQPDKSGLPSDRFSAERPEGSISTLTIQRTEQRDSAMYRCASSLGGQPYNEQFFGPGTRLTVL.